The T cell receptor (beta chain) described here comes from a study of glioma-infiltrating T cells after dendritic cell vaccination (dated by TCRdb to 2016 to 2017). Study-level background: The cohort comprised around 15 glioblastoma patients from Phase I and II dendritic cell vaccination trials, 9 newly diagnosed and 6 with recurrent disease. Between 2003 and 2012, patients were given autologous tumor lysate-pulsed dendritic cell vaccination. To make the vaccine, monocyte-derived dendritic cells were cultured for roughly seven days with IL-4 and GM-CSF and then pulsed overnight with autologous tumor lysate. Three intradermal dendritic cell vaccine injections were administered to patients at biweekly intervals in the arm below the axilla. Tumor-infiltrating lymphocyte content was quantified and tumor and blood repertoires were compared in dendritic cell-vaccinated glioblastoma patients by deep sequencing of TCR beta CDR3 regions. Survival after dendritic cell vaccination was correlated with TCR sequencing metrics such as TIL content and the overlap between tumor and blood repertoires. Overall study results and their limits: TCR clonality showed no direct relationship with survival, which suggests that a diverse polyclonal response may matter. The cohort was small and heterogeneous, and full blood and tumor sets were available for few patients, with initial-recurrent tumor pairs available for even fewer patients. After dendritic cell vaccination, a higher estimated pretreatment TIL content predicted longer time to progression and longer overall survival. The TCR overlap response model with three groups was called speculative and said to need prospective validation.

TCRB CDR3 regions were amplified from about 2 ug genomic DNA, or all available DNA if less, using the immunoSEQ assay. Multiplex PCR used 60 forward primers for TCR V beta segments and 13 reverse primers for J beta segments. To estimate reads per starting template, synthetic control templates were spiked into each sample at limiting dilution. The Illumina HiSeq System generated 87 bp sequencing reads. Per the original workflow: PCR and sequencing errors were removed by a nearest neighbor algorithm that merged closely related sequences. TCR overlap was defined as the percentage of unique tumor TCR beta sequences that were also found in the peripheral blood of the same patient. This is the immuneACCESS table as TCRdb keeps it, with only in-frame sequences that have V and J called. A part of the clones is gone; compared with another copy, unresolved V genes explain less than half, and the rest is unexplained. The DNA was the basis for D and trimming; V, J and clone size are from that table. The sample table lists approximately 50,000 clones, 89% of them with a count of one. The ten largest clones capture 5.3% of the sample.

CDR3 length: 13 amino acids, cysteine to phenylalanine. Solely the CDR3 DNA is kept, with 39 bases framed from the first base. The germline V gene yields SGDLS for CDR1 and YYNGEE for CDR2. Cut back by 5 bases and 4 bases, the V and J ends lie 12 bases apart. Comment on this clone: Its antigen has not been determined. No much larger clone exists at a distance of one base, and base qualities are not known.

Explained via the paper, the time point label denotes: after dendritic cell vaccination, including at tumor progression/relapse. To be selected, patients needed enough residual fresh-frozen tumor tissue and more than two years of available survival data. None of the glioblastoma patients carried an isocitrate dehydrogenase mutation, although molecular status otherwise varied. PBMC were collected before vaccination, two weeks after the third vaccination, and at tumor progression when it occurred. Genomic DNA was extracted with the Qiagen DNeasy Blood extraction Kit. The V and J genes are TRBV9 and TRBJ2-5, with a weak D call of TRBD1 (6 bases match). Sequencing used blood, obtained after dendritic cell vaccination. The receptor's source is a human donor with glioblastoma. Here is the DNA: TGTGCCAGCAGTCGACAAGGGGGAGAGACCCAGTACTTC. It is translated as CASSRQGGETQYF.